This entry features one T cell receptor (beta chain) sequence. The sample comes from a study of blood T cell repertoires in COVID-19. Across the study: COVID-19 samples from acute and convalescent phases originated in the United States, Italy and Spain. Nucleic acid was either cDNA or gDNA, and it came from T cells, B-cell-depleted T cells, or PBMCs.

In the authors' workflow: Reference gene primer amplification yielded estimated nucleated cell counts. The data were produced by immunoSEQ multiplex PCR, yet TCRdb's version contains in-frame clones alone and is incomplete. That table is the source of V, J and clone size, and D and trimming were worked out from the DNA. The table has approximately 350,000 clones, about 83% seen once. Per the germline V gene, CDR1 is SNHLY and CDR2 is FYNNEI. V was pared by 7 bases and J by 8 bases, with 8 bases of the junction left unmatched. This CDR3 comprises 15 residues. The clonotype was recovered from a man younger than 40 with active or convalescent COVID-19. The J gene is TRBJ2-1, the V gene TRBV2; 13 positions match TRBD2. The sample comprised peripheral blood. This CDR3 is CASTRLAGGFHEQFF. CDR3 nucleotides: TGTGCCAGCACGCGACTAGCGGGAGGCTTCCATGAGCAGTTCTTC.